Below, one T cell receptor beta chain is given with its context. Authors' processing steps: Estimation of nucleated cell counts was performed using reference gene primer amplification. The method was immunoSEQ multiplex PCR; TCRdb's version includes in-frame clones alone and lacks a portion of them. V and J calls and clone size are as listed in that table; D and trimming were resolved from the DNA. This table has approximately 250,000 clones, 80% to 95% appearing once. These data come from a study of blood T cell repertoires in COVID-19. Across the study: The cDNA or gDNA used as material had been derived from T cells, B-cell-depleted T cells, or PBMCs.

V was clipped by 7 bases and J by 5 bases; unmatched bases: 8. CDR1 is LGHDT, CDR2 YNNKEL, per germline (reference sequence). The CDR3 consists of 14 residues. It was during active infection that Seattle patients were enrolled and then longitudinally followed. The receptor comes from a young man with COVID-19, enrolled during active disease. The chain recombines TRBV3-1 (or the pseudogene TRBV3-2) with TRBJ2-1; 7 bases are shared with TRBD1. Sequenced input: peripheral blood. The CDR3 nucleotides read TGTGCCAGCACCAGGGGGTCTCTCCACAATGAGCAGTTCTTC. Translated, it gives CASTRGSLHNEQFF.